Each of the 3 T cell receptor beta chains below was sequenced from the same sample in a study of post-analysis software for immune sequencing data. cDNA libraries of TCR beta carried unique molecular identifiers. From the PCR reads, TCRdb called clonotypes with MiXCR, one entry per CDR3 protein. Of roughly 600,000 distinct CDR3 sequences in the sample, roughly two fifths were seen once. Their antigens remain unidentified. General observations from the study: With TRBV5-6, TRBV5-1 and TRBV20-1 included, a handful of TRBV segments were more frequent in patients than in controls.

Sequenced sample: blood. These receptors were taken from a girl aged 10 to 17 with multiple sclerosis.

The rearrangement uses TRBV4-2 and TRBJ2-7; possible D gene TRBD2, 5 bases. V lost 1 base to trimming and J lost 4 bases, with 14 bases between them. Per the germline V gene, CDR1 is LGHNA and CDR2 is YNFKEQ. CDR3 length: 15 amino acids. The DNA of the CDR3 is TGTGCCAGCAGCCAAGCGATGAGCCTAGCTTACGAGCAGTACTTC. Amino acids: CASSQAMSLAYEQYF.

The gene calls are TRBV20-1 and TRBJ2-1; TRBD1 matches at 11 bases. The CDR3 contains 18 residues. Germline trimming cut 6 bases from V and 0 bases from J; bases unmatched to any gene: 13. Looked up from germline, CDR1 is DFQATT and CDR2 is SNEGSKA (reference sequence). CDR3 loop: CSASPDRGPPSSYNEQFF. Here the CDR3 DNA reads TGCAGTGCGAGTCCGGACAGGGGGCCCCCGAGCTCCTACAATGAGCAGTTCTTC.

This clonotype was seen a single time. V is TRBV12-3 or TRBV12-4 and J is TRBJ1-5; TRBD1 agrees at 12 bases. The junction had 6 bases not matched to a gene; V was cut back by 5 bases and J by 4 bases. The length of the CDR3 is 16 residues. The CDR3 DNA follows: TGTGCCAGCAGTCCCCCGGGACAGGGGGCAAATCAGCCCCAGCATTTT. Amino acids: CASSPPGQGANQPQHF.